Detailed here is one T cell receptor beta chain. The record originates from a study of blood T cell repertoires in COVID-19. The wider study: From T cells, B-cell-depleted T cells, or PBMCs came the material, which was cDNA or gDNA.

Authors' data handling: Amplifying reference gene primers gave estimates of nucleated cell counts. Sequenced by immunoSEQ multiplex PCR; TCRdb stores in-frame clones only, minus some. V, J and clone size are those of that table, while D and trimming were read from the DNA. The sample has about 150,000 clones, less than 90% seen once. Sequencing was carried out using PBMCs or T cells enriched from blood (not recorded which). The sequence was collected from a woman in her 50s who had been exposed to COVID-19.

The CDR3 is CASRQGHQETQYF. DNA of the CDR3: TGTGCCAGCAGACAGGGACATCAAGAGACCCAGTACTTC. The chain has TRBV27 and TRBJ2-5; D may be TRBD1 (6 bases). V was trimmed by 6 bases and J by 2 bases, leaving 10 bases between them. This CDR3 contains 13 residues. Germline lookup yields CDR1 MNHEY and CDR2 SMNVEV (reference sequence).